The 23 T cell receptor beta chains below come from one sample, sequenced in a study of blood T cell repertoires in COVID-19. This table comes from immunoSEQ multiplex PCR, and its TCRdb copy is limited to in-frame clones, with some not included. This sample yields more than 11,000 clones, of which under 90% are seen a single time; around 25% belongs to the top ten. Specimen: peripheral blood. The receptors were gathered from an older woman with acute or convalescent COVID-19.

This clone was detected only a few times. The chain couples TRBV5-5 to TRBJ2-7; perhaps TRBD2 as D (6 bases). In germline, CDR1 is SGHKS, CDR2 YYEKEE (reference sequence). The CDR3 length is 14 residues. V lost 1 base to trimming and J lost 3 bases, with 11 bases between them. CDR3 nucleotide sequence: TGTGCCAGCAGCTTGCGGGGGACCGACTACGAGCAGTACTTC. Translated, it gives CASSLRGTDYEQYF.

V and J are TRBV12-3 or TRBV12-4 and TRBJ2-4; the D gene is possibly TRBD1 (5 bases). This CDR3 has 13 amino acids. V gave up 3 bases and J gave up 6 bases, with 9 bases separating them. CDR3 DNA: TGTGCCAGCAGTTTGGGTGACAGAAACATTCAGTACTTC. This encodes CASSLGDRNIQYF.

V gene TRBV9 combines with J gene TRBJ1-1; D not certain. CDR1 and CDR2 from the germline V gene are SGDLS and YYNGEE. Trimming cost V 2 bases and J 1 base, with 6 bases left between them. The CDR3 length is 13 residues. The DNA for the CDR3 is TGTGCCAGCAGCGTCCACTCGAACACTGAAGCTTTCTTT. This sequence encodes CASSVHSNTEAFF.

The CDR3 spells CASSAGGGPDTQYF. The CDR3 region has the DNA TGTGCCAGCAGCGCCGGGGGGGGTCCAGATACGCAGTATTTT. The rearrangement uses TRBV9 and TRBJ2-3; the match to TRBD2 covers 8 bases. The trim removed 3 bases at V and 4 bases at J, leaving 4 bases unmatched. Germline CDR1 SGDLS, CDR2 YYNGEE. The length of the CDR3 is 14 residues.

The chain's CDR3 is CATSSLLAHYEQYF. CDR3 coding DNA: TGTGCCACCAGCTCCTTGCTAGCCCACTACGAGCAGTACTTC. The rearrangement uses TRBV15 and TRBJ2-7, with D maybe TRBD2 (5 bases). CDR3 length equals 14 residues. Germline CDR1 LNHNV, CDR2 YYDKDF (reference sequence). V was trimmed by 5 bases and J by 3 bases, leaving 14 bases between them. Full variable domain (missing parts from reference TRBV15 and TRBJ2-7): DAMVIQNPRYQVTQFGKPVTLSCSQTLNHNVMYWYQQKSSQAPKLLFHYYDKDFNNEADTPDNFQSRRPNTSFCFLDIRSPGLGDTAMYLCATSSLLAHYEQYFGPGTRLTVT.

CDR3 coding DNA: TGTGCCAGCAGTTACGGAGGCACGGGGGAAAAACTGTTTTTT. Its protein product is CASSYGGTGEKLFF. V usage is TRBV6-2 or TRBV6-3 and J usage is TRBJ1-4; no clear D. V dropped 2 bases and J dropped 8 bases, with 12 bases sitting between them. Germline-derived CDR1 and CDR2 are MNHEY and SVGEGT. The CDR3 spans 14 residues.

V is TRBV6-5 and J is TRBJ2-3; tentative D call: TRBD1 (6 bases). The CDR3 runs to 14 residues. V was clipped by 7 bases and J by 4 bases, with 15 bases between them. Germline V gene data show CDR1 as MNHEY and CDR2 as SVGAGI. The CDR3 loop reads CASKNRASADTQYF. In DNA form, the CDR3 reads TGTGCCAGCAAGAACAGGGCATCCGCAGATACGCAGTATTTT.

The chain joins TRBV3-1 (or the pseudogene TRBV3-2) to TRBJ1-2; D call uncertain. The CDR3 runs to 16 residues. Germline CDR1 reads LGHDT; CDR2 reads YNNKEL (reference sequence). Trimming stripped 2 bases from V and 4 bases from J, with 17 bases between. The CDR3 region has the DNA TGTGCCAGCAGCCAAAGGACTCTTGTGCCCCTCTATGGCTACACCTTC. Residues: CASSQRTLVPLYGYTF.

This clone was recorded once. The V and J genes are TRBV2 and TRBJ2-3; 9 bases agree with TRBD1. The germline V gene encodes CDR1 SNHLY and CDR2 FYNNEI. V lost 5 bases to trimming and J lost 3 bases; unmatched junction nucleotides: 6. CDR3 length: 15 amino acids. As DNA, the CDR3 is TGTGCCAGCAGTAGACCGGGACAGGGTACAGATACGCAGTATTTT. Translating it yields CASSRPGQGTDTQYF.

The chain recombines TRBV7-9 with TRBJ1-1; D not certain. CDR3 size: 13 residues. From germline, CDR1 is SEHNR and CDR2 FQNEAQ (reference sequence). V was clipped by 3 bases and J by 7 bases, with 12 bases between them. CDR3 region: CASSLGSRYEAFF. The CDR3 DNA reads TGTGCCAGCAGCTTGGGCAGCCGCTATGAAGCTTTCTTT.

In this sample, this clone turned up a few times. The chain links TRBV7-9 to TRBJ1-1; D gene ambiguous. The CDR3 is 15 amino acids. Trimming pared 2 bases from V and 1 base from J, leaving 11 bases between. The germline CDR1 and CDR2 sequences are SEHNR and FQNEAQ (reference sequence). CDR3 bases: TGTGCCAGCAGCTTATACCAGGCCGCGAACACTGAAGCTTTCTTT. Amino acid sequence: CASSLYQAANTEAFF.

The table lists this clone with a few counts. The chain links TRBV6-5 to TRBJ2-7; perhaps TRBD2 as D (5 bases). The ends were cut back, 0 bases at V and 0 bases at J, with 9 bases in the middle. Germline V lookup: CDR1 MNHEY, CDR2 SVGAGI. The CDR3 totals 15 residues. This CDR3 is CASSYSDSSSYEQYF. The CDR3 DNA reads as TGTGCCAGCAGTTACTCGGACTCAAGCTCCTACGAGCAGTACTTC.

The chain joins TRBV5-1 to TRBJ2-3, with no clear D. Trimming cost V 4 bases and J 2 bases, with 11 bases left between them. The germline V gene has CDR1 SGHRS and CDR2 YFSETQ. This CDR3 spans 14 amino acids. The CDR3 spells CASSREKNTDTQYF. The CDR3 bases are TGCGCCAGCAGCCGCGAGAAGAACACAGATACGCAGTATTTT.

The V call is TRBV19, the J call TRBJ2-3, with TRBD1 identical over 7 bases. The J segment lost 0 bases and the V segment lost 5 bases, leaving 5 bases of the junction unmatched. Germline lookup yields CDR1 LNHDA and CDR2 SQIVND (reference sequence). The length of the CDR3 is 15 residues. This chain's CDR3 is CASSRGQVSTDTQYF. CDR3 nucleotide sequence: TGTGCCAGTAGTCGAGGACAGGTTAGCACAGATACGCAGTATTTT.

The CDR3, as DNA: TGCGCCAGCAGCCTAGGAGAGCGGGACGGCTACGAGCAGTACTTC. It encodes CASSLGERDGYEQYF. This chain links TRBV4-3 with TRBJ2-7, with TRBD2 identical over 7 bases. The V segment lost 4 bases and the J segment 3 bases; nucleotides outside the gene matches: 9. The germline V gene encodes CDR1 LGHNA and CDR2 YSLEER. The CDR3 sequence is 15 residues long.

The rearrangement uses TRBV7-2 and TRBJ1-6; possibly TRBD1 for D (5 bases). This CDR3 region has 15 residues. Trimming removed 3 bases at V and 10 bases at J, with 16 bases between. Germline V gene data show CDR1 as SGHTA and CDR2 as FQGNSA. The CDR3 sequence is CASSFASGVRSPLHF. CDR3 nucleotide sequence: TGTGCCAGCAGCTTCGCATCGGGGGTAAGGTCACCCCTCCACTTT. Full variable domain (remainder filled in from reference TRBV7-2 and TRBJ1-6): GAGVSQSPSNKVTEKGKDVELRCDPISGHTALYWYRQSLGQGLEFLIYFQGNSAPDKSGLPSDRFSAERTGGSVSTLTIQRTQQEDSAVYLCASSFASGVRSPLHFGNGTRLTVT.

Only one count was recorded for this clone. The V gene is TRBV19, the J gene TRBJ2-2, with TRBD1 matching 10 bases. Trimming removed 3 bases from V and 1 base from J; junction bases left unmatched: 14. This CDR3 contains 20 residues. The germline V gene encodes CDR1 LNHDA and CDR2 SQIVND (reference sequence). For the CDR3, the DNA is TGTGCCAGTAGTATTCAACCGGGACAGGGGAAGCACAGGAACACCGGGGAGCTGTTTTTT. Translated: CASSIQPGQGKHRNTGELFF.

The chain employs TRBV5-1 and TRBJ1-5; D is unclear. This CDR3 is built from 14 residues. V lost 4 bases and J 2 bases, leaving 10 bases between the germline ends. Per the germline V gene, CDR1 is SGHRS and CDR2 is YFSETQ. The CDR3 DNA is TGCGCCAGCAGCGCTCGTGGAGGCAATCAGCCCCAGCATTTT. Its protein is CASSARGGNQPQHF.

CDR3 loop: CAWSVLEETQYF. CDR3 DNA sequence: TGTGCCTGGAGTGTACTAGAAGAGACCCAGTACTTC. V and J are TRBV30 and TRBJ2-5; tentative D call: TRBD2 (5 bases). Germline V lookup: CDR1 GTSNPN, CDR2 SVGIG (reference sequence). This CDR3 has 12 residues. Trimming took 0 bases from V and 3 from J, leaving 5 bases between them.

In this sample, this clone turned up a few times. CDR3 in amino acids: CASSGQGALDGEKLFF. CDR3 DNA: TGTGCCAGCAGCGGACAGGGGGCGTTGGATGGGGAAAAACTGTTTTTT. The gene calls are TRBV7-6 and TRBJ1-4; TRBD1 matches at 11 bases. Trimming took 5 bases from V and 8 from J; bases not matched to a gene: 10. Germline assignment: CDR1 SGHVS and CDR2 FNYEAQ. The CDR3 is 16 amino acids.

This chain links TRBV4-1 with TRBJ2-1, with 9 positions matching TRBD1. The CDR3 length is 18 residues. V lost 4 bases, J lost 6 bases, and 16 bases stayed unmatched. The germline CDR1 and CDR2 sequences are MGHRA and YSYEKL. The DNA for the CDR3 is TGCGCCAGCAGCCCCGGGACAGGGAGTTTGGGTCTTACCAATGAGCAGTTCTTC. It codes for CASSPGTGSLGLTNEQFF.

The V call is TRBV2, the J call TRBJ1-1; D gene unclear. Germline values: CDR1 SNHLY, CDR2 FYNNEI. The CDR3 has 12 residues. V was clipped by 3 bases and J by 6 bases, with 8 bases between them. The CDR3 coding sequence is TGTGCCAGCAGTGACAGGTTGGCTGAAGCTTTCTTT. This sequence encodes CASSDRLAEAFF.

This chain connects TRBV28 to TRBJ2-7, with 10 nucleotides matching TRBD1. This CDR3 comprises 12 residues. Germline CDR1 reads MDHEN; CDR2 reads SYDVKM. After removal of 8 bases from V and 6 bases from J, the junction contained 4 bases not matched to a gene. The CDR3 spells CASLGQGSEQYF. In nucleotides, the CDR3 is TGTGCCAGCCTGGGACAGGGGAGCGAGCAGTACTTC.